This T cell receptor beta chain was observed in a study of hypomethylating agent response in myelodysplastic syndrome. Study-wide background: Responders were about 6 patients with complete response or hematologic improvement; a few were non-responders.

The assay was immunoSEQ multiplex PCR, and TCRdb's table has in-frame clones only and misses some. The repertoire holds a few thousand clones, with around 82% as singletons. This clone was found a few times. The CDR3 covers 15 residues. V shed 5 bases and J 8 bases; nucleotides not matched to a gene: 3. Per the germline V gene, CDR1 is SGHNT and CDR2 is YENEEA. This receptor was taken from a human donor with myelodysplastic syndrome. The chain combines TRBV11-3 with TRBJ2-1; 16 bases agree with TRBD2. The source was bone marrow, collected before or after starting hypomethylating agent treatment for myelodysplastic syndrome (not recorded which). This CDR3 is CASSAGTSGRDEQFF. CDR3 nucleotides: TGTGCCAGCAGCGCCGGGACTAGCGGGAGGGATGAGCAGTTCTTC.